These 10 T cell receptor beta chains were all obtained from the same sample, sequenced in a study of response to subunit inactivated influenza vaccine. TCRdb processed the RT-PCR reads anew with MiXCR; each CDR3 protein has one entry. The table shows over 400,000 distinct CDR3 sequences, with 10% to 15% occurring only once. Sequencing used PBMCs from blood, obtained 45 days after vaccination. These receptors all come from a man between 50 and 59 years old who received an inactivated influenza vaccine.

This clonotype was counted once. This rearrangement joins TRBV29-1 to TRBJ2-7, with 9 bases aligning to TRBD2. The CDR3 is 14 residues long. Per germline, CDR1 SQVTM and CDR2 ANQGSEA. V lost 6 bases and J lost 1; bases outside the gene matches: 7. The CDR3 nucleotides read TGCAGCGTAGGAGCGGGAGGTAGTTCCTACGAGCAGTACTTC. Its protein product is CSVGAGGSSYEQYF.

The sample holds a few counts of this clonotype. The gene calls are TRBV5-1 and TRBJ1-2, with no clear D. Germline CDR1 SGHRS, CDR2 YFSETQ. Trimming left V 1 base short and J 3 bases short, with 7 bases between. This CDR3 is built from 13 residues. The CDR3 nucleotides are TGCGCCAGCAGCTTGTATTCGGACTATGGCTACACCTTC. As protein: CASSLYSDYGYTF.

This clonotype has more than one count but fewer than ten. The chain joins TRBV6-1 to TRBJ1-1; 7 bases match TRBD1. The CDR3 totals 16 residues. The V and J ends lost 8 bases and 0 bases, in that order; junction bases with no gene match: 12. Germline CDR1 MNHNS, CDR2 SASEGT. The chain's CDR3 is CASSKTGPRMNTEAFF. CDR3 DNA sequence: TGTGCCAGCTCCAAGACAGGGCCTCGCATGAACACTGAAGCTTTCTTT.

This clonotype was seen a handful of times. The rearrangement joins TRBV10-3 to TRBJ2-3; 7 bases map to TRBD1. CDR1 ENHRY and CDR2 SYGVKD come from the germline V gene. The V segment lost 7 bases and the J segment 1 base; nucleotides outside the gene matches: 2. CDR3 length: 13 amino acids. Here the CDR3 DNA reads TGTGCCATCACTCAGGGGGGCACAGATACGCAGTATTTT. Translation: CAITQGGTDTQYF.

This clonotype was counted between two and nine times. The chain links TRBV7-9 to TRBJ2-1; tentatively, D is TRBD2 (5 bases). Trimming shortened V by 7 bases and J by 2 bases, and 18 bases separated the two germline ends. Germline V gene data show CDR1 as SEHNR and CDR2 as FQNEAQ (reference sequence). This CDR3 is 16 amino acids long. The CDR3 protein is CASNPSVVGAYNEQFF. In DNA form, the CDR3 reads TGTGCCAGCAACCCTTCGGTGGTCGGGGCCTACAATGAGCAGTTCTTC.

This clonotype came up many times. The gene calls are TRBV4-2 and TRBJ2-1, with 7 bases matching TRBD1. The junction had 2 bases not matched to a gene; V was cut back by 1 base and J by 2 bases. This CDR3 is 15 amino acids long. Germline assignment: CDR1 LGHNA and CDR2 YNFKEQ. CDR3 nucleotides: TGTGCCAGCAGCCAAGGGGACAGAACCTACAATGAGCAGTTCTTC. Translating it yields CASSQGDRTYNEQFF.

The chain employs TRBV28 and TRBJ2-3; TRBD2 might be the D (5 bases). Trimming took 10 bases from V and 5 from J, leaving 13 bases between them. CDR3 size: 12 residues. Germline V gives CDR1 MDHEN, CDR2 SYDVKM. CDR3 amino acids: CATTPGLDTQYF. The CDR3 coding sequence is TGTGCCACCACCCCGGGGTTAGATACGCAGTATTTT.

This clonotype came up a few times. V gene TRBV25-1 combines with J gene TRBJ2-6; the D gene is possibly TRBD1 (6 bases). This CDR3 region has 17 residues. Germline CDR1 is MGHDK and CDR2 is SYGVNS. V was pared by 3 bases and J by 0 bases, with 12 bases between. The CDR3 loop is CASSDSSDSSGANVLTF. CDR3 sequence (DNA): TGTGCCAGCAGTGACAGCTCGGACAGCTCTGGGGCCAACGTCCTGACTTTC.

As concerns this clonotype: Sequence at one end of the junction differs from germline and may be a read error. The rearrangement joins TRBV12-3 or TRBV12-4 to TRBJ2-3, with D maybe TRBD2 (5 bases). The CDR3 spans 12 residues. The CDR3 region is CASTLAQITQSF. The CDR3 DNA follows: TGTGCCAGCACCCTAGCACAGATTACGCAGTCTTTT.

This clonotype was counted at least ten times. The V call is TRBV7-2, the J call TRBJ2-7; a possible D gene is TRBD1 (5 bases). Germline V gene lookup returns CDR1 SGHTA and CDR2 FQGNSA. Between the trimmed V and J ends, which lost 2 bases and 1 base, there was a span of 12 bases. The CDR3 has 15 residues. The CDR3 DNA reads TGTGCCAGCAGCTTATCTAGGGGCCCTTCCTACGAGCAGTACTTC. Protein product: CASSLSRGPSYEQYF.